This entry is about one T cell receptor beta chain. This specimen belongs to a study of blood T cells in healthy people across ages. Whenever a sample was processed, at least 7 million PBMCs were isolated. A second PCR, run for about 6 to 11 cycles, used a sample-barcoded 5' primer plus a J-beta primer mix. Sequencing of every sample gave 2.5 million or more CDR3-containing paired-end reads. Via MiXCR, TCRdb re-called the 5' RACE reads, giving one row per CDR3 protein. The table has approximately 730,000 distinct CDR3 sequences, about 42% seen once. This CDR3 contains 15 residues. Per germline, CDR1 SGHNT and CDR2 YENEEA. V shed 5 bases and J 5 bases; nucleotides not matched to a gene: 4.

The TCR comes from a woman aged 60-75 years in good health. V is TRBV11-3 and J is TRBJ2-2, with 11 bases matching TRBD1. Input material: blood. CDR3 in DNA: TGTGCCAGCAGCGCCGGGACAGGGGGGACCGGGGAGCTGTTTTTT. Its translation is CASSAGTGGTGELFF.